The rows below give T cell receptor beta chains drawn from one sample of a study of T cell responses to AZD1222 COVID-19 vaccine. Assay: immunoSEQ multiplex PCR; the TCRdb copy retains only in-frame clones and omits some. The table records some 150,000 clones, approximately 90% of them present only once. Sequenced material: peripheral blood, taken on day 0 of AZD1222 vaccination. These receptors all come from an adult in good health. The conserved cysteine and the conserved F or W are not part of the CDR3 here.

v_call: TRBV13
cdr3_aa: ASTGVAGAGADTQY

v_call: TRBV18
cdr3_aa: ASSPSRGDTQY

v_call: TRBV5-5
cdr3_aa: ASSLASQSLYEQF

v_call: TRBV6-5
cdr3_aa: ASTDRGWLAF

v_call: TRBV5-1
cdr3_aa: ASSSSGTGGGSNQPQH

v_call: TRBV5-5
cdr3_aa: ASTWGGGLGTEAF

v_call: TRBV30
cdr3_aa: AWSYGTSDGYT

v_call: TRBV6-5
cdr3_aa: ASSPGTAGQPQH

v_call: TRBV6-1
cdr3_aa: ASSEWGTGGYT

v_call: TRBV7-9
cdr3_aa: ASSLGTVTYNEQF

v_call: TRBV7-6
cdr3_aa: ASSSTRQGGRTEAF

v_call: TRBV4-3
cdr3_aa: ASSIGGGYGYT

v_call: TRBV9
cdr3_aa: ASSRRGASGSGADTQY

v_call: TRBV6-1
cdr3_aa: ASSEGRDQPQH